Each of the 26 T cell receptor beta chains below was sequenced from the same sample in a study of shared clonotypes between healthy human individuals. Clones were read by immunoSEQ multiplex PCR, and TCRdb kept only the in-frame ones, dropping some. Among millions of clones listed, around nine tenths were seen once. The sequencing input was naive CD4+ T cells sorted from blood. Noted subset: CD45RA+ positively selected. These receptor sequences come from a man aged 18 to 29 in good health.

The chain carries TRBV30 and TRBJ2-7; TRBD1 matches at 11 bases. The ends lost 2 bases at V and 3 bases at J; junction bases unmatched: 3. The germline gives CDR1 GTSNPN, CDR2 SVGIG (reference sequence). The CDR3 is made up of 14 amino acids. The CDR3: CAWSQGTGGYEQYF. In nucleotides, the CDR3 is TGTGCCTGGAGTCAGGGGACAGGGGGCTACGAGCAGTACTTC.

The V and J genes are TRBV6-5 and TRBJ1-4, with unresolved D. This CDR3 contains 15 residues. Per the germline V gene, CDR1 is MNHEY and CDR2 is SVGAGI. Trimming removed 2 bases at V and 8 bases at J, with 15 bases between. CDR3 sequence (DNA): TGTGCCAGCAGTTACAGAAGGGTCCGGGCCGAAAAACTGTTTTTT. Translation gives CASSYRRVRAEKLFF.

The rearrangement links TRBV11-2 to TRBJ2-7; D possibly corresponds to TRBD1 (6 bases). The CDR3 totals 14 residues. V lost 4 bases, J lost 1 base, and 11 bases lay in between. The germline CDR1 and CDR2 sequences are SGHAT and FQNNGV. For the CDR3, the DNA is TGTGCCAGCAGCTCTACAGGGCTTTCCTACGAGCAGTACTTC. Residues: CASSSTGLSYEQYF.

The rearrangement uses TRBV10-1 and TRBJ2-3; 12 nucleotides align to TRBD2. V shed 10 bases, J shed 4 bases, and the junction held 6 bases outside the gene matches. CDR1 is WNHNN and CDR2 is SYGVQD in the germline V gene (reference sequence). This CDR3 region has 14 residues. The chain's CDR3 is CANQTSGRSDTQYF. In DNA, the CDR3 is TGCGCCAACCAGACTAGCGGGAGATCAGATACGCAGTATTTT.

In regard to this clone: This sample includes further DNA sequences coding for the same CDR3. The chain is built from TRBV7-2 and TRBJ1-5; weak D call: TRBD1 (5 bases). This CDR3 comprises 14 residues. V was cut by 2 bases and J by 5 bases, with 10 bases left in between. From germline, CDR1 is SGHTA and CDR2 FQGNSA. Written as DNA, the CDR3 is TGTGCCAGCAGCTTACGGCAGGGCGATCAGCCCCAGCATTTT. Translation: CASSLRQGDQPQHF.

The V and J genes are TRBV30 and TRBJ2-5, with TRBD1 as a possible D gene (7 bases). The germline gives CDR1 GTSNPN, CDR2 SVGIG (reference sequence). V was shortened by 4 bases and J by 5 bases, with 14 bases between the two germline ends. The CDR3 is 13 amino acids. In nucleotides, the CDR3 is TGTGCCTGGAAGGGGGCAGGGAGGGAGACCCAGTACTTC. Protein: CAWKGAGRETQYF.

The CDR3 nucleotides are TGTGCCAGCTCACCACGCGCGGGGCGCTATGGCTACACCTTC. It specifies CASSPRAGRYGYTF. This rearrangement joins TRBV18 to TRBJ1-2, with D maybe TRBD1 (5 bases). Germline V lookup: CDR1 KGHSH, CDR2 LQKENI. There are 14 residues in the CDR3. The V end was cut by 1 base, the J end by 4 bases, with 10 bases between.

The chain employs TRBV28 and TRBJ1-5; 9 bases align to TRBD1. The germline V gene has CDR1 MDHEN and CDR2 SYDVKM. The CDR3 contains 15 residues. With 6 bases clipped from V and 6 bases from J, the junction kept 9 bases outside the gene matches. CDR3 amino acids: CASSNRDRDLQPQHF. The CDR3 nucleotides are TGTGCCAGCAGCAACCGGGACAGGGATCTTCAGCCCCAGCATTTT.

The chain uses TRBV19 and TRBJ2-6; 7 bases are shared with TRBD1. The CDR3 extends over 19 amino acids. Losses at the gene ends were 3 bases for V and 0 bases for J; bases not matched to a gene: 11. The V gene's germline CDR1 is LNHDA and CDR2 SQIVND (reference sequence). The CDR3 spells CASSIGRGPAFSGANVLTF. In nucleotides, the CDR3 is TGTGCCAGTAGTATCGGTAGGGGGCCTGCTTTCTCTGGGGCCAACGTCCTGACTTTC.

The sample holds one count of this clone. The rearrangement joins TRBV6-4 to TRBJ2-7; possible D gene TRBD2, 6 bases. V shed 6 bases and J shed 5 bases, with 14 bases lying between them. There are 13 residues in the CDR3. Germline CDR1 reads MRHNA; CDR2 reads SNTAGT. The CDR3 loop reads CASRDGDWDEQYF. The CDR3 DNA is TGTGCCAGCAGAGACGGGGACTGGGACGAGCAGTACTTC.

The DNA for the CDR3 is TGTGCCAGCAGTTACTCGATGCTAGCGGGGGATTACGAGCAGTACTTC. This gives the protein CASSYSMLAGDYEQYF. The V call is TRBV6-5, the J call TRBJ2-7; 10 bases fit TRBD2. Trimming took 0 bases from V and 4 from J; bases not matched to a gene: 6. CDR3 length: 16 residues. The germline V gene encodes CDR1 MNHEY and CDR2 SVGAGI.

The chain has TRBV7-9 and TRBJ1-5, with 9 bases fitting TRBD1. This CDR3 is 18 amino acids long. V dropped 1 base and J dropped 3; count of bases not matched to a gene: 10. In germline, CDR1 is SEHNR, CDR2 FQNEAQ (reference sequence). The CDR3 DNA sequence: TGTGCCAGCAGCTTAGTTCATTCGGGACAGGGCCACAATCAGCCCCAGCATTTT. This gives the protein CASSLVHSGQGHNQPQHF.

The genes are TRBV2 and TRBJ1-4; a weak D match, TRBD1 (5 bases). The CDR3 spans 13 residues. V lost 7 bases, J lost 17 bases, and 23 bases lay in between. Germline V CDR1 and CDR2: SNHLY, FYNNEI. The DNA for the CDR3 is TGTGCCAGCACTAGACCGGGGCCCACGGTACCTTTTTTT. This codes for CASTRPGPTVPFF.

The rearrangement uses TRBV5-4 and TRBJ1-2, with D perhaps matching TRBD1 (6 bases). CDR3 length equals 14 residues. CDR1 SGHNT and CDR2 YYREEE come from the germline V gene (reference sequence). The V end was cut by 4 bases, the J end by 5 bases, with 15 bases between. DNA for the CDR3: TGTGCCAGCAGCGCGGGACATCAAATATATGGCTACACCTTC. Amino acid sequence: CASSAGHQIYGYTF.

The CDR3 loop reads CASSSRDGTYEQYF. The DNA for the CDR3 is TGCGCCAGCAGCAGCCGGGACGGCACCTACGAGCAGTACTTC. This sequence joins TRBV5-1 and TRBJ2-7, with D tentatively TRBD1 or TRBD2 (5 bases each). The CDR3 extends over 14 amino acids. Germline V gives CDR1 SGHRS, CDR2 YFSETQ. V shed 4 bases and J shed 2 bases, with 13 bases lying between them.

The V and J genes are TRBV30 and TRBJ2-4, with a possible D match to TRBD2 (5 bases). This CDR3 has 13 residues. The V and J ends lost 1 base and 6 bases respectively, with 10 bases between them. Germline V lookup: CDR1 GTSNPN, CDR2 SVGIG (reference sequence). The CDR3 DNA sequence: TGTGCCTGGAGTGGAGAGGGTCCAAACATTCAGTACTTC. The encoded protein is CAWSGEGPNIQYF.

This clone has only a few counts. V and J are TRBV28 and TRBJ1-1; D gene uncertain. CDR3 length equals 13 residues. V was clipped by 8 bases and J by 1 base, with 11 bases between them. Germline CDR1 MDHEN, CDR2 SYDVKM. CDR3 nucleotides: TGTGCCAGCTGCCCCCAGCCGAACACTGAAGCTTTCTTT. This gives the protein CASCPQPNTEAFF.

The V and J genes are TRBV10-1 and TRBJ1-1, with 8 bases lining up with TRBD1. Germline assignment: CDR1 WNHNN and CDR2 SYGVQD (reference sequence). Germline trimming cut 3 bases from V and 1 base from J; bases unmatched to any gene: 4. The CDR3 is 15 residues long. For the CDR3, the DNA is TGCGCCAGCAGTGACACCGGGACAGGGAACACTGAAGCTTTCTTT. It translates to CASSDTGTGNTEAFF.

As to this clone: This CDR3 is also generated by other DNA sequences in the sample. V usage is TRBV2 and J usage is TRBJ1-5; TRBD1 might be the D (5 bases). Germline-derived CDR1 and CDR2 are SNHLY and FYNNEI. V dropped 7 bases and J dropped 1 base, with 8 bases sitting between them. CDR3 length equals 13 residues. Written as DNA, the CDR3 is TGTGCCAGCAACCGGGACAGCAATCAGCCCCAGCATTTT. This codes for CASNRDSNQPQHF.

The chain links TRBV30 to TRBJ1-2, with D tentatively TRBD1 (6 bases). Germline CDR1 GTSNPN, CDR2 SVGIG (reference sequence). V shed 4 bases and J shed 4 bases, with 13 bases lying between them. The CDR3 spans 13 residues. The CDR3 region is CAWIEGGVYGYTF. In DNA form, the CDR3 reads TGTGCCTGGATAGAGGGGGGAGTCTATGGCTACACCTTC.

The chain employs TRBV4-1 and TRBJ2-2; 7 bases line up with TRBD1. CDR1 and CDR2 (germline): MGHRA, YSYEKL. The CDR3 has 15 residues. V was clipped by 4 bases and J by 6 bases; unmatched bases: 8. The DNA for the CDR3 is TGCGCCAGCAGCCGGAACATAGACAGGGCCGGGGAGCTGTTTTTT. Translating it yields CASSRNIDRAGELFF.

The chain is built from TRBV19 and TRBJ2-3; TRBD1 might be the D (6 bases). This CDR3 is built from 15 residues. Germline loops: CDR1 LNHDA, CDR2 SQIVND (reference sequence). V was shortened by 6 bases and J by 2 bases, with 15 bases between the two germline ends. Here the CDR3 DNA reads TGTGCCAGTAGCCTCCTACAGGGTTCCACAGATACGCAGTATTTT. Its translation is CASSLLQGSTDTQYF. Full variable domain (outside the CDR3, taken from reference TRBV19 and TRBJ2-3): DGGITQSPKYLFRKEGQNVTLSCEQNLNHDAMYWYRQDPGQGLRLIYYSQIVNDFQKGDIAEGYSVSREKKESFPLTVTSAQKNPTAFYLCASSLLQGSTDTQYFGPGTRLTVL.

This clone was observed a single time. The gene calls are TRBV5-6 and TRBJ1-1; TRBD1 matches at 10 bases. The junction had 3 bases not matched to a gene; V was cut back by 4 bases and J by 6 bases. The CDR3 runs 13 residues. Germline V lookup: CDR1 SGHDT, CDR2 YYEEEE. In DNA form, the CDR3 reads TGTGCCAGCAGCAACGACAGGGGGCCTGAAGCTTTCTTT. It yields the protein CASSNDRGPEAFF.

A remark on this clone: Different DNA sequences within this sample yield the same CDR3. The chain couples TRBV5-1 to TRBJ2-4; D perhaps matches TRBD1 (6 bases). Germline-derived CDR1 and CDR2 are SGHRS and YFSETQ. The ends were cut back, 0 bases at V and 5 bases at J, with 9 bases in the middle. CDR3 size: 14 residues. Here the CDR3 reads CASSLEQGENIQYF. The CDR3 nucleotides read TGCGCCAGCAGCTTGGAACAGGGAGAAAACATTCAGTACTTC.

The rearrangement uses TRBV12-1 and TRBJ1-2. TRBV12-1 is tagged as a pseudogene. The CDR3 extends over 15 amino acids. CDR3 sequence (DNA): TGTGCCAGCAGCCATTGCCGGGAGCCCGTTTATGGCTACACCTTC. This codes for CASSHCREPVYGYTF.

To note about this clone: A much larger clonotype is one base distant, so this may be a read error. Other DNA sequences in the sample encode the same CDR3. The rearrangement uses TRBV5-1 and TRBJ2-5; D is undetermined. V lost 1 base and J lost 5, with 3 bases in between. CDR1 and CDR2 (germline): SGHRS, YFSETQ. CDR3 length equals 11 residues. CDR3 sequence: CASSLRETQYF. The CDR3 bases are TGCGCCAGCAGCTTGCGGGAGACCCAGTACTTC.